This T cell receptor (beta chain) was profiled in a study of CD8+CD57+ T cells in acquired aplastic anemia. Germline CDR1 reads ENHRY; CDR2 reads SYGVKD. The CDR3 extends over 13 amino acids. V gave up 8 bases and J gave up 4 bases, with 15 bases separating them. This clonotype was seen ten or more times. As yet, its antigen is unknown. Study conclusions and caveats: The number of CD8+ CDR3 sequences shared by patients and controls was under 35.

The TCR beta profiling, which covered VDJ combination and CDR3 sequence, was carried out using genomic DNA as the template. TCRdb re-analysed the reads in MiXCR, keeping a single row per CDR3 protein. The sample holds about 140,000 distinct CDR3 sequences, 40% to 45% seen once. The receptor was derived from a human donor in good health, serving as a control. This chain joins TRBV10-3 and TRBJ2-7; D remains unclear. Sequenced input: sorted CD4+, CD8+, or CD8+CD57+ T cells (not recorded which) from PBMCs. The CDR3 sequence is CAIGQMPPYEQYF. The CDR3 nucleotides read TGTGCCATCGGTCAGATGCCTCCGTACGAGCAGTACTTC.